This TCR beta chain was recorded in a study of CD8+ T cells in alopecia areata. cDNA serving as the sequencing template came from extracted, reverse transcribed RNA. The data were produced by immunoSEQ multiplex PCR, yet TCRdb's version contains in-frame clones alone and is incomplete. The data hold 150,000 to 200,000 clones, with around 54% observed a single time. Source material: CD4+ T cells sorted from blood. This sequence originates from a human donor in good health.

CDR3 in DNA: TGTGCCAGCAGCCAAGTGGCGGGAGTTTGGGGTTGGGGCCCAGATACGCAGTATTTT. This codes for CASSQVAGVWGWGPDTQYF. This chain links TRBV14 with TRBJ2-3; TRBD2 aligns across 7 bases. In germline, CDR1 is SGHDN, CDR2 FVKESK. The CDR3 covers 19 residues. J lost 4 bases, V lost 1 base, and 17 bases had no gene match.